The rows below give T cell receptor beta chains drawn from one sample of a study of cytomegalovirus exposure and HLA in healthy donors. Sequencing was performed with immunoSEQ multiplex PCR; in TCRdb, only in-frame clones are kept and a portion is missing. Of over 150,000 clones listed, about two thirds are singletons. Sequencing was carried out using PBMCs. The receptor set was obtained from a woman under 40 in good health and CMV-seronegative. CDR3s include the opening cysteine and the closing phenylalanine or tryptophan. Fields, in order: V gene, D gene, clone size, J gene, CDR3 protein, CDR3 DNA. The D gene is left open where the match is weak. Only some rows state a clone size, as once, few, many or a class for expanded clones.

TRBV28,-,few,TRBJ1-1,CASSFPGANTEAFF,TGTGCCAGCAGTTTTCCGGGAGCGAACACTGAAGCTTTCTTT
TRBV27,TRBD1,-,TRBJ2-7,CASNTGTGPLNEQYF,TGTGCCAGCAATACCGGGACAGGACCTCTTAACGAGCAGTACTTC
TRBV5-1,TRBD1,-,TRBJ1-1,CASSLRDRYTEAFF,TGCGCCAGCAGCCTCCGGGACAGATACACTGAAGCTTTCTTT
TRBV28,TRBD2,-,TRBJ2-3,CASLRFRGGKDTQYF,TGTGCCAGCTTGAGGTTTCGGGGGGGAAAAGATACGCAGTATTTT
TRBV28,-,-,TRBJ1-1,CASSFERSTRNTEAFF,TGTGCCAGCAGTTTCGAAAGATCAACGCGGAACACTGAAGCTTTCTTT
TRBV5-1,TRBD1,-,TRBJ1-4,CASSFGTANEKLFF,TGCGCCAGCAGCTTTGGGACAGCTAATGAAAAACTGTTTTTT
TRBV7-3,-,-,TRBJ2-1,CASSLDSGTLSSYNEQFF,TGTGCCAGCAGCTTAGACTCCGGGACTCTAAGCTCCTACAATGAGCAGTTCTTC
TRBV6-5,-,once,TRBJ1-2,CASSYSTRAGYTF,TGTGCCAGCAGTTACTCGACGAGGGCTGGCTACACCTTC
TRBV6-5,TRBD1,-,TRBJ1-2,CASRATGGRGYTF,TGTGCCAGCAGGGCAACAGGGGGCCGGGGCTACACCTTC
TRBV7-6,-,-,TRBJ2-3,CAGSLGAGEDTQYF,TGTGCCGGCAGCTTAGGGGCCGGCGAAGATACGCAGTATTTT
TRBV5-1,TRBD1,-,TRBJ2-1,CASSPLDTGGNEQFF,TGCGCCAGCAGCCCGCTCGATACAGGGGGCAATGAGCAGTTCTTC
TRBV11-3,-,-,TRBJ1-3,CASSSTSDTIYF,TGTGCCAGCAGCTCCACTTCGGACACCATATATTTT
TRBV18,-,-,TRBJ2-5,CASSPNSGPEETQYF,TGTGCCAGCTCACCCAATAGCGGACCCGAAGAGACCCAGTACTTC
TRBV29-1,-,-,TRBJ2-1,CSVEVRQNNEQFF,TGCAGCGTAGAGGTGCGCCAAAACAATGAGCAGTTCTTC
TRBV5-6,TRBD1,-,TRBJ2-7,CASSLDPGQGAYEQYF,TGTGCCAGCAGCTTGGACCCGGGACAGGGGGCCTACGAGCAGTACTTC
TRBV6-6,-,once,TRBJ1-5,CASTPGNQPQHF,TGTGCCAGCACCCCAGGGAATCAGCCCCAGCATTTT
TRBV7-9,-,-,TRBJ1-6,CASSPRGNNSPLHF,TGTGCCAGCAGTCCCCGGGGTAATAATTCACCCCTCCACTTT
TRBV21-1,-,-,TRBJ2-7,CASSKGEDRASYEQYF,TGTGCCAGCAGCAAAGGAGAGGACAGGGCTTCCTACGAGCAGTACTTC
TRBV6-5,-,-,TRBJ1-5,CASSKQGPSNQPQHF,TGTGCCAGCAGTAAACAGGGCCCGAGCAATCAGCCCCAGCATTTT
TRBV13,-,once,TRBJ2-1,CASSLGRDNEQFF,TGTGCCAGCAGCTTAGGCCGCGACAATGAGCAGTTCTTC
TRBV2,-,few,TRBJ2-6,CASSEATGGANVLTF,TGTGCCAGCAGTGAAGCCACAGGGGGGGCCAACGTCCTGACTTTC
TRBV30,TRBD1,-,TRBJ1-6,CAWSVPGQGYSPLHF,TGTGCCTGGAGTGTACCGGGACAGGGTTATTCACCCCTCCACTTT
TRBV4-2,-,-,TRBJ1-2,CASSQGRATDHDYGYTF,TGTGCCAGCAGCCAAGGGAGGGCGACAGATCATGACTATGGCTACACCTTC
TRBV30,-,-,TRBJ2-3,CACSTGTSTDTQYF,TGTGCCTGTTCGACTGGGACTAGCACAGATACGCAGTATTTT
TRBV30,-,-,TRBJ1-5,CAWSSRDNQPQHF,TGTGCCTGGAGTTCCCGGGACAATCAGCCCCAGCATTTT
TRBV5-1,-,-,TRBJ2-7,CASSGGITYEQYF,TGCGCCAGCAGTGGCGGAATAACCTACGAGCAGTACTTC
TRBV7-2,TRBD1,-,TRBJ2-5,CASSTAGGAETQYF,TGTGCCAGCAGCACCGCAGGGGGCGCGGAGACCCAGTACTTC
TRBV19,TRBD2,-,TRBJ2-7,CASSMGGLAGGLTYEQYF,TGTGCCAGTAGTATGGGAGGGCTAGCGGGGGGGTTGACCTACGAGCAGTACTTC
TRBV4-3,-,-,TRBJ2-1,CASSQEVQFSDEQFF,TGCGCCAGCAGCCAAGAGGTACAGTTTTCCGATGAGCAGTTCTTC
TRBV7-9,TRBD1,-,TRBJ1-3,CASSLDGQGGNTIYF,TGTGCCAGCAGCTTAGACGGACAGGGAGGAAACACCATATATTTT
TRBV29-1,-,-,TRBJ2-7,CSVSKGRNEQYF,TGCAGCGTTTCAAAGGGGCGCAACGAGCAGTACTTC
TRBV7-9,-,few,TRBJ1-4,CASSLSGVNEKLFF,TGTGCCAGCAGCCTATCCGGGGTTAATGAAAAACTGTTTTTT
TRBV10-3,TRBD2,-,TRBJ2-2,CAISKKPGLADTGELFF,TGTGCCATCAGCAAGAAACCGGGACTAGCGGACACCGGGGAGCTGTTTTTT
TRBV29-1,TRBD1,-,TRBJ2-7,CSVAGQESSYEQYF,TGCAGCGTTGCGGGACAGGAATCTTCCTACGAGCAGTACTTC
TRBV25-1,TRBD1,-,TRBJ1-5,CASSRTGYIQPQHF,TGTGCCAGCAGTCGGACAGGGTATATTCAGCCCCAGCATTTT
TRBV7-8,-,-,TRBJ1-1,CASSLETGASAEAFF,TGTGCCAGCAGCCTCGAGACAGGCGCTTCAGCTGAAGCTTTCTTT
TRBV6-5,-,few,TRBJ2-3,CASSDFRDTQYF,TGTGCCAGCAGTGATTTCAGGGATACGCAGTATTTT
TRBV6-6,TRBD2,-,TRBJ2-7,CASSSGNEQYF,TGTGCCAGCAGTAGCGGGAACGAGCAGTACTTC
TRBV7-9,-,-,TRBJ1-6,CASSSAEWASPLHF,TGTGCCAGCAGCTCGGCAGAATGGGCTTCACCCCTCCACTTT
TRBV28,-,-,TRBJ2-1,CASSLSRAYNEQFF,TGTGCCAGCAGTTTATCGCGGGCCTACAATGAGCAGTTCTTC
TRBV28,-,-,TRBJ1-1,CASSLTGQNTEAFF,TGTGCCAGCAGTTTAACGGGACAGAACACTGAAGCTTTCTTT
TRBV5-1,TRBD2,medium-sized,TRBJ2-1,CASSGAGGYNEQFF,TGCGCCAGCAGTGGTGCGGGAGGTTACAATGAGCAGTTCTTC
TRBV9,-,-,TRBJ2-5,CASSVSGLPLETQYF,TGTGCCAGCAGCGTAAGTGGACTGCCTCTCGAGACCCAGTACTTC